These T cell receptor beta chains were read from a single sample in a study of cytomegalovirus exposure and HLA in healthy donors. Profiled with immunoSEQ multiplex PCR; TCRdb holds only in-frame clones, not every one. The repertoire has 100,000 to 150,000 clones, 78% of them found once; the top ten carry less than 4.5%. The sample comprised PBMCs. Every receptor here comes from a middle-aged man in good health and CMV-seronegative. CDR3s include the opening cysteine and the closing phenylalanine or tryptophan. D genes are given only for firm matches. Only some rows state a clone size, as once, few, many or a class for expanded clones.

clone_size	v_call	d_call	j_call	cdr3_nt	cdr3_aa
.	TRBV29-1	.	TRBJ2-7	TGCAGCGTTACAGTTTCCTACGAGCAGTACTTC	CSVTVSYEQYF
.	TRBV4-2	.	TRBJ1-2	TGTGCCAGCAGCCAAGGCGCGGCAGATGGCTACACCTTC	CASSQGAADGYTF
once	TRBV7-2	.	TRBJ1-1	TGTGCCAGCAGCTTCATACAGGGTGAAGCTTTCTTT	CASSFIQGEAFF
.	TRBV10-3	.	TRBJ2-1	TGTGCCATCAGTGCTATTAGCTCTGTGGATGAGCAGTTCTTC	CAISAISSVDEQFF
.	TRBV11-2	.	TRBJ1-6	TGTGCCAGCAGCTTAAGGGACATGCGGAGCTCCTATAATTCACCCCTCCACTTT	CASSLRDMRSSYNSPLHF
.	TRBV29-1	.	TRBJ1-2	TGCAGCGTTGAAACGGCGCAGGGGTGGGATGGCTACACCTTC	CSVETAQGWDGYTF
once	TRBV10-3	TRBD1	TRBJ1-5	TGTGCCATCGGGGACAGGCAAGATCAGCCCCAGCATTTT	CAIGDRQDQPQHF
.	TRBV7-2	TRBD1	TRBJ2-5	TGTGCCAGCAGCTCCAGGACAGGAGAAGAGACCCAGTACTTC	CASSSRTGEETQYF
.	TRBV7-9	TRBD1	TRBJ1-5	TGTGCCAGCAGCTTAGGGCAGGGGGCGGATCAGCCCCAGCATTTT	CASSLGQGADQPQHF
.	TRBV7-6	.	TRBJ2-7	TGTGCCAGCAGCTTAGGAACTGGCTACGAGCAGTACTTC	CASSLGTGYEQYF
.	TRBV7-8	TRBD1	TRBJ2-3	TGTGCCAGCAGCCTAACAGGGGAAGATACGCAGTATTTT	CASSLTGEDTQYF
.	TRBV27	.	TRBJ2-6	TGTGCCAGCAGTCCACTAACCAGCTCTGGGGCCAACGTCCTGACTTTC	CASSPLTSSGANVLTF
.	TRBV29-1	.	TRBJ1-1	TGCAGCGTTTCTGTAGCGAACACTGAAGCTTTCTTT	CSVSVANTEAFF
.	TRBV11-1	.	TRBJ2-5	TGTGCCAGCAGCCCGGGCCGGGCGGGGAAAGAGACCCAGTACTTC	CASSPGRAGKETQYF
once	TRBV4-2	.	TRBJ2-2	TGTGCCAGCAGCCAAGAGGCCACCGGGGAGCTGTTTTTT	CASSQEATGELFF
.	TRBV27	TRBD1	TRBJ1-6	TGTGCCAGCAGGGCAGGGGGCCGCGATTCACCCCTCCACTTT	CASRAGGRDSPLHF
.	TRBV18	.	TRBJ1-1	TGTGCCAGCTCACCGCCGACAGGCTATGAAGCTTTCTTT	CASSPPTGYEAFF
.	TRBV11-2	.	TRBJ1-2	TGTGCCAGCAGCTTAGTTCGCGGGGATGGGGGCTACACCTTC	CASSLVRGDGGYTF
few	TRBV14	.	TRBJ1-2	TGTGCCAGCAGCCAAGTAGGCAGGGTCGGTGACTATGGCTACACCTTC	CASSQVGRVGDYGYTF
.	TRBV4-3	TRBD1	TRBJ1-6	TGCGCCAGCAGCCAAGTGCTCGGGACAGGGTTTCAGTCACCCCTCCACTTT	CASSQVLGTGFQSPLHF
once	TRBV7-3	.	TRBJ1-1	TGTGCCAGCAGCCCAACGAGGGACACTGAAGCTTTCTTT	CASSPTRDTEAFF
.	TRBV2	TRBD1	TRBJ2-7	TGTGCCAGCAGGGACAGGGACCGCCGCTGGGAGCAGTACTTC	CASRDRDRRWEQYF
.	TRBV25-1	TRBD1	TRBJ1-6	TGTGCCAGCAGTGACCTACAGGGGAGTTCGGTATCACCCCTCCACTTT	CASSDLQGSSVSPLHF
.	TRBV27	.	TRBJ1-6	TGTGCCAGCACTCGGGGACACCTTAATTCACCCCTCCACTTT	CASTRGHLNSPLHF
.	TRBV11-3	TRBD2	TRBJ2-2	TGTGCCAGCAGCTTATTTTCGGGGGGTGCCGGGGAGCTGTTTTTT	CASSLFSGGAGELFF
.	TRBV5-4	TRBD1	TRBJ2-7	TGTGCCAGCAGATCGGCGGACAGGGGAGACGAGCAGTACTTC	CASRSADRGDEQYF
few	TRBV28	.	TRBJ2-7	TGTGCCAGCAGTAGGGGGGGCCGCTCCTACGAGCAGTACTTC	CASSRGGRSYEQYF
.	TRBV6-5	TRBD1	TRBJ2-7	TGTGCCAGCAGTCCGAGGGACAGGCGGTTCTCGCAGTACTTC	CASSPRDRRFSQYF
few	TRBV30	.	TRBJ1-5	TGTGCCTGGAGTGTACCGGTGGGGCTCGATCAGCCCCAGCATTTT	CAWSVPVGLDQPQHF
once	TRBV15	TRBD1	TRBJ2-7	TGTGCCACCAGCAGAGGACAGGGGACCTCCTACGAGCAGTACTTC	CATSRGQGTSYEQYF
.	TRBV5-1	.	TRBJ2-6	TGCGCCAGCAGCACGGGGGACGCTGGGGCCAACGGCCTGACTTTC	CASSTGDAGANGLTF
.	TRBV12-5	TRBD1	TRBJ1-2	TGTGCTAGTGGTCCCGTTAGGCCCAGACAGGGTAACTATGGCTACACCTTC	CASGPVRPRQGNYGYTF
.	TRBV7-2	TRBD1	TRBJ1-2	TGTGCCAGCAGCGAGCGACAGGGGGCGGGCTATGGCTACACCTTC	CASSERQGAGYGYTF
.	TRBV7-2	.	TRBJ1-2	TGTGCCAGCAGTAAGACAGCCCAGGGTCACTATGGCTACACCTTC	CASSKTAQGHYGYTF
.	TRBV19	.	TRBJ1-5	TGTGCCAGTAGTATAGATCGCGATCAGCCCCAGCATTTT	CASSIDRDQPQHF
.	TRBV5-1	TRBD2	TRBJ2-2	TGCGCCAGCAGCTCCGATGGACTAGTGGTCACCGGGGAGCTGTTTTTT	CASSSDGLVVTGELFF
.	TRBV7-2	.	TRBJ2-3	TGTGCCAGCAGCTTTCGCCTCGGGACAGATACGCAGTATTTT	CASSFRLGTDTQYF
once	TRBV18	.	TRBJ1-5	TGCGCCAGCTCACCAAATTCGGGAAAAAGTCCTCAGCCCCAGCATTTT	CASSPNSGKSPQPQHF
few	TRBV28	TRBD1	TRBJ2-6	TGTGCCAGCAGGCCAGCCGGGACAGGCCTCTCTGGGGCCAACGTCCTGACTTTC	CASRPAGTGLSGANVLTF
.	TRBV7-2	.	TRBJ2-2	TGTGCCAGCAGCTCAGGACAAAGGATCGGGGAGCTGTTTTTT	CASSSGQRIGELFF
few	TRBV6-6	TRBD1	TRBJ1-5	TGTGCCAGCAGTTACTTGGACAGGGGTAATCAGCCCCAGCATTTT	CASSYLDRGNQPQHF
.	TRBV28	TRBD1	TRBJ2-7	TGTGCCAGCAGTCCCCGGACAGGGGGCGTCGAGCAGTACTTC	CASSPRTGGVEQYF
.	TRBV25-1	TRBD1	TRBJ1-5	TGTGCCAGCAGTGCCCCCCTTGACAGGGAACTAAGCAATCAGCCCCAGCATTTT	CASSAPLDRELSNQPQHF
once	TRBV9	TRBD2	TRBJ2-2	TGTGCCAGCAGCGCTCACCCGATAGCGGGAGGATCCGGGGAGCTGTTTTTT	CASSAHPIAGGSGELFF
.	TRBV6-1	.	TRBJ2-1	TGTGCCAGCAGTGAAGGGGCCTCCTACAATGAGCAATTCTTC	CASSEGASYNEQFF
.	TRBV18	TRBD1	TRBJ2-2	TGTGCCAGCTCATCCCTAGGGACAGGGAGCACCGGGGAGCTGTTTTTT	CASSSLGTGSTGELFF
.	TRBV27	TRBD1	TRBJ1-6	TGTGCCAGCAGTGACAGGGAGAATTCACCCCTCCATTTT	CASSDRENSPLHF